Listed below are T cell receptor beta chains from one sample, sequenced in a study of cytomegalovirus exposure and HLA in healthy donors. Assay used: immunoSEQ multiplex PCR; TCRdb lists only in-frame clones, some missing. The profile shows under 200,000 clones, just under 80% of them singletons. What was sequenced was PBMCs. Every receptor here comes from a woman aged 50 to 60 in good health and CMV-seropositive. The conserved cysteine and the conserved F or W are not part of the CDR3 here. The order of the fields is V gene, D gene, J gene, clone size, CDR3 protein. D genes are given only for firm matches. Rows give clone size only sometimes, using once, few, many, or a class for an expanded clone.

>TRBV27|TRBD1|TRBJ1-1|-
ASSPGGVITEAF
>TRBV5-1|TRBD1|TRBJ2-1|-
ASSGGQGAGF
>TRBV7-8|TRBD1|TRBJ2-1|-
ASSWDRGQF
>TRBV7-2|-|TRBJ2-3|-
ASSGQNIFTDTQY
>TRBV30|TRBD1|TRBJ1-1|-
ASTTGVDTEAF
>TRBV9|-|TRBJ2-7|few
ASSTGTREQY
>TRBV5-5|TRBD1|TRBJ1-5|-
ASRGDRRQPQH
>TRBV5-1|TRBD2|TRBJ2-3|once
ASSLLTSGTGHTQY
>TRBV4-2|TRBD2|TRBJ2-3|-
ASSQTSGGLSGQGDTQY
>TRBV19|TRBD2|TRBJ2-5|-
ASSIPTASGGAAQY
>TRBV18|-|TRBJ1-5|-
ASSPWGGDSNQPQH
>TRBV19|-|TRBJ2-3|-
ASSQGRTDTQY
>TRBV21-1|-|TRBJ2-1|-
ASSKVRVDEQF
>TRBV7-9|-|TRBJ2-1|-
ASSSLRSGHYNEQF
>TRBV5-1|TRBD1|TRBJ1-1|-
ASSLAYRGTEAF
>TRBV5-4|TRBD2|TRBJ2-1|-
ASSPSLEAGGTNEQF
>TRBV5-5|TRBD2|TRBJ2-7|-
ASSETSRYEQY
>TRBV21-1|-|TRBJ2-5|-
ASSNRDSDQETQY
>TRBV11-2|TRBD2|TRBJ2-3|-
ASSLPASGEGFTDTQY
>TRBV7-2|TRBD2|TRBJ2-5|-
ASSLPQSGLAGNQETQY
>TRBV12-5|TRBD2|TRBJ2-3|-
ASGVGGSGGTDTQY
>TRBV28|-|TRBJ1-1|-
AIGEVGRTEAF
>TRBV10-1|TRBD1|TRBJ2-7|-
ASITGQGNIYEQY
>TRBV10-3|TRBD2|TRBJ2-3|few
AISESMLAGSPDTQY
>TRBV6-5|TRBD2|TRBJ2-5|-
ASRTIAGLETQY
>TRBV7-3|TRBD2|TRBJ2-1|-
ASSLLVSSGKF
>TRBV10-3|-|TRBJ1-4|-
AISEWGGENEKLF
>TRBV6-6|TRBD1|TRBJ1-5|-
ASKTTNDRGPQPQH
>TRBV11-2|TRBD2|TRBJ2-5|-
ASGGLAGGPEETQY
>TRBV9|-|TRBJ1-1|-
ASSVGGHYPTEAF
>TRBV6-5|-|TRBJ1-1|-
ASSEGGSRAF
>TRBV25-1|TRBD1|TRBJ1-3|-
ASNDRASGNTIY
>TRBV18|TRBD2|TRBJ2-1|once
ASSLTSGARSRNNEQF